This paragraph reports one TCR beta chain. From germline, CDR1 is SQVTM and CDR2 ANQGSEA. This CDR3 has 17 residues. Between the trimmed V and J ends, which lost 0 bases and 5 bases, there was a span of 20 bases. This specimen belongs to a study of blood T cell repertoires in COVID-19. Authors' analysis steps: Estimation of nucleated cell counts relied on the amplification of reference gene primers. Sequenced by immunoSEQ multiplex PCR; TCRdb stores in-frame clones only, minus some. V and J calls and clone size are as listed in that table; D and trimming were resolved from the DNA. The sample has roughly 400,000 clones, roughly 90% seen once. Across about two dozen US areas, participants ranged in age from 18 to 89 years.

The source of this sequence is a woman between 18 and 29 years old who had been exposed to COVID-19. The gene calls are TRBV29-1 and TRBJ2-1; D may be TRBD2 (5 bases). The sample taken for sequencing was PBMCs or T cells enriched from blood (not recorded which). This chain's CDR3 is CSVEDLVDSGSNNEQFF. The CDR3 bases are TGCAGCGTTGAAGACCTAGTGGACTCCGGGTCAAACAATGAGCAGTTCTTC.